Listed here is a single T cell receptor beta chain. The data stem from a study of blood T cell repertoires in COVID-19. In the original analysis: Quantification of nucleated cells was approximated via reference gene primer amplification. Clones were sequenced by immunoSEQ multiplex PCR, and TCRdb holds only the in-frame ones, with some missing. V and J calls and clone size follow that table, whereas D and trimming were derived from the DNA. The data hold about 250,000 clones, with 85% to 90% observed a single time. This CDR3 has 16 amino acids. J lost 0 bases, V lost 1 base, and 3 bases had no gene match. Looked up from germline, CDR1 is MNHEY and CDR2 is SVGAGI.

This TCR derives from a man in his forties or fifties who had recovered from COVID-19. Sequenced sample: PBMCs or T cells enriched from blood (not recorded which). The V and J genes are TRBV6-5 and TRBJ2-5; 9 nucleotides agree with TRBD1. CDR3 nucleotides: TGTGCCAGCAGTTACTGGACAGGGGCAAACCAAGAGACCCAGTACTTC. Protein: CASSYWTGANQETQYF.